The entry below describes one TCR beta chain. No antigen is known for it. No clone much larger than this one lies a single base away; base qualities are absent. The same CDR3 can be traced to other DNA sequences in this sample. Using the deep immunoSEQ assay, TCR CDR3 regions were amplified from genomic DNA by multiplex PCR. Extracted genomic DNA from each cell subset was distributed evenly across all wells of several immunoSEQ 96-well plates, and each plate was treated as a replicate. Each replicate PCR for sorted subsets received 150 to 250 ng genomic DNA, equal to tens of thousands of T cell genomes. Purified libraries were quantified with a Qubit 3.0 fluorometer, sized on a Bioanalyzer 2100, and re-quantified with the KAPA Library Quantification kit. A separate single-read 150-cycle Illumina NextSeq 550 flow cell was used to sequence each immunoSEQ 96-well plate. On the authors' methods: Because the immunoSEQ output held only junctional sequences and lacked quality scores, the filtering could not match the filtering applied to full-length reads. Sequences were annotated with PyIR, a Python wrapper for IgBLAST v1.9, using IMGT germline references to assign V/J genes and CDR3. Reads were removed for weak V/J assignments (E-value above 1e-6), missing CDR3, stop codons, out-of-frame junctions, or ambiguous translated residues. V3J clonotypes were defined by identical inferred V gene, J gene, and CDR3 amino acid sequence. The percentage overlap between two repertoires was calculated by dividing the number of shared unique clonotypes by the size of the smaller repertoire. Three approaches were used to assess repertoire richness: RTK rarefaction, the Chao1 estimator, and Recon v2.1 estimates of unobserved clonotypes. Generation probabilities were computed with OLGA for all TCRbeta clonotypes obtained by the gDNA method from a few donors. What TCRdb holds here is the immuneACCESS table cut down to in-frame rearrangements. Part of the clones is not present; checked against another copy, under half of the missing clones reflect an unresolved V gene, and the others are unexplained. The V and J calls and the clone size are those of that table, but D and trimming were determined from the DNA. The table for this sample lists approximately 740,000 clones; approximately 79% of them were counted only once. The top ten clones comprise about 1.8% of the sample.

This entry comes from a study of shared clonotypes between healthy human individuals (TCRdb year 2020). For context, the study as a whole: The cohort included three men and a couple of women between 18 and 49 years of age. The study deeply sequenced blood TCR repertoires of about 5 healthy adults to estimate repertoire size and the extent of clonotype sharing between individuals. For each donor, CD4 naive and CD4 memory were each given three plates, CD8 naive was given two plates, and CD8 memory was given one plate. Per donor, leukapheresis produced somewhere between about 0.94 and 9 billion PBMCs. To increase sequencing depth and limit assay-specific biases, TCR repertoire library preparation and sequencing were carried out by different laboratories using diverse techniques. Beyond this particular receptor, the publication reports: Approximately 5% of naive CD4, 3.5% of naive CD8, approximately 2.2% of memory CD4, and less than 0.45% of memory CD8 clonotypes were shared across four donors. Rarefaction of sorted-subset datasets indicated incomplete sequencing despite the large sequencing depth. Pairwise subsampling led to the expectation that sequencing depth would affect the degree of clonotype sharing among donors. Compared with non-shared clonotypes, clonotypes shared by all four sorted-subset donors had higher generation probabilities. The genetic and exposure-history diversity represented was limited by the small number of donors. Naive subsets generally had larger estimated clonotype richness than memory subsets. Only blood was sampled, and tissue TCR repertoires likely differ from those in blood.

Healthy HIV-negative adults with no recently reported acute infections or vaccinations were included as donors. All donors were Caucasian adults living in Nashville, Tennessee, USA. CD4+ T cells were enriched by magnetic negative selection, after which naive cells were positively selected on CD45RA and the negative fraction was taken as the memory subset. Blood was obtained by leukapheresis, after which PBMCs were separated by Ficoll-Histopaque density gradient centrifugation and cryopreserved in liquid nitrogen vapor phase. Analytical flow cytometry was used to check the purity and quantity of each magnetically sorted T cell population. Genomic DNA was isolated from every sorted fraction and measured by UV absorbance on a Nanodrop 2000c. Sequenced material: memory CD4+ T cells sorted from blood. Interpreted using the paper, the cell subset or site label stands for: CD45RA-negative fraction. This receptor was taken from a woman in her twenties or thirties in good health.

The encoded CDR3 is CASSITGTGSNYGYTF. The nucleotides are TGTGCCAGCAGTATTACCGGGACAGGGAGCAACTATGGCTACACCTTC. This chain is built from TRBV28 and TRBJ1-2, with TRBD1 matching 9 junction bases. From the cysteine up to the phenylalanine, the CDR3 has a length of 16 residues. Only the CDR3 part of the read is kept: 48 bases, read in frame from the first base. For CDR1 and CDR2, the germline V gene lists MDHEN and SYDVKM. Ends trimmed: V by 5 bases, J by 2 bases; bases unmatched to a gene: 9.